This entry lists 2 T cell receptor beta chains sequenced from one sample in a study of CD8+CD57+ T cells in acquired aplastic anemia. Sequenced patients had shown CD8+CD57+ cell expansion by flow cytometry. The study profiled TCR beta VDJ and CDR3 using genomic DNA as template. TCRdb passed the reads through MiXCR, listing each CDR3 protein once. The top ten clones hold roughly 29% of a sample with 170,000 or so distinct CDR3 sequences, more than 40% of them seen once. Specimen: sorted CD4+, CD8+, or CD8+CD57+ T cells (not recorded which) from PBMCs. These receptors originate from a human donor with aplastic anemia.

V gene TRBV20-1 combines with J gene TRBJ2-5, with a tentative D call TRBD1 (5 bases). CDR1 DFQATT and CDR2 SNEGSKA come from the germline V gene (reference sequence). This CDR3 region has 13 residues. The V end lost 8 bases, the J end lost 5 bases, and 18 bases lay between the germline ends. The CDR3 loop reads CSSSSLAGETQYF. The CDR3 DNA follows: TGCAGTTCCAGCAGTTTGGCAGGGGAGACCCAGTACTTC.

A remark on this clonotype: With a much larger clone just one base away, this may be a read error. CDR3 amino acids: CASSFWGIYGQYF. The DNA of the CDR3 is TGCGCCAGCAGCTTCTGGGGTATTTACGGGCAGTACTTC. The chain combines TRBV5-1 with TRBJ2-7, with D unresolved. Germline assignment: CDR1 SGHRS and CDR2 YFSETQ. The CDR3 is 13 amino acids.